What follows are 14 T cell receptor beta chains derived from one specimen sequenced in a study of T cells after yellow fever vaccination. TCRdb re-analysed the 5' RACE reads in MiXCR, keeping a single row per CDR3 protein. The profile shows 70,000 or so distinct CDR3 sequences, approximately 5% of them singletons. The specimen comprised CD4+ T cells sorted from PBMCs, sampled less than 16 days after the first yellow fever vaccination. The receptors were sampled from a man between 18 and 29 years old who received the YFV17D yellow fever vaccine.

There are a few counts of this clonotype. The CDR3 DNA is TGTGCCAGCAGCAGCAGGGGGCGGACCGACTATGGCTACACCTTC. It specifies CASSSRGRTDYGYTF. The rearrangement links TRBV12-3 or TRBV12-4 to TRBJ1-2; 8 nucleotides align to TRBD1. The CDR3 loop spans 15 amino acids. V trimming: 6 bases; J trimming: 3 bases; junction bases outside the gene matches: 9.

This clonotype was detected ten times or more. This sequence joins TRBV5-1 and TRBJ1-1; 7 nucleotides agree with TRBD1. The CDR3 extends over 14 amino acids. CDR1 and CDR2 (germline): SGHRS, YFSETQ. Losses at the gene ends were 2 bases for V and 5 bases for J; bases not matched to a gene: 6. CDR3 sequence: CASSLGGLETEAFF. CDR3 in DNA: TGCGCCAGCAGCTTAGGGGGCTTGGAGACTGAAGCTTTCTTT. Full variable domain (missing parts from reference TRBV5-1 and TRBJ1-1): KAGVTQTPRYLIKTRGQQVTLSCSPISGHRSVSWYQQTPGQGLQFLFEYFSETQRNKGNFPGRFSGRQFSNSRSEMNVSTLELGDSALYLCASSLGGLETEAFFGQGTRLTVV.

This clonotype was seen at least ten times. The chain joins TRBV20-1 to TRBJ2-7, with 7 bases matching TRBD1. Per the germline V gene, CDR1 is DFQATT and CDR2 is SNEGSKA (reference sequence). With V trimmed by 5 bases and J by 2 bases, 6 bases remained unmatched. The CDR3 sequence is 13 residues long. This CDR3 reads CSAWTGQTYEQYV. DNA for the CDR3: TGCAGTGCTTGGACAGGACAAACCTACGAGCAGTACGTC.

Regarding this clonotype: It may be a read error: a sequence one base away is much more abundant. The V gene is TRBV7-2, the J gene TRBJ2-1; a possible D gene is TRBD1 (5 bases). In germline, CDR1 is SGHTA, CDR2 FQGNSA. This CDR3 region has 13 residues. CDR3 protein: CASSPPARDEHFF. CDR3 DNA: TGTGCCAGCAGCCCTCCCGCCAGGGATGAGCATTTCTTC.

There are many counts of this clonotype. The rearrangement joins TRBV12-3 or TRBV12-4 to TRBJ2-3; D tentatively reads TRBD1 or TRBD2 (5 bases each). The CDR3 spans 14 residues. Trimming took 6 bases from V and 0 from J, leaving 10 bases between them. The CDR3: CASSRDGSTDTQYF. In DNA, the CDR3 is TGTGCCAGCAGCCGGGACGGTAGCACAGATACGCAGTATTTT.

The table lists this clonotype with many counts. J is TRBJ2-2 and V is TRBV12-3 or TRBV12-4; 8 bases are a match to TRBD2. This CDR3 is 15 amino acids long. V was pared by 7 bases and J by 0 bases, with 4 bases of the junction left unmatched. The DNA of the CDR3 is TGTGCCAGCACCCGGGGGGGCACGAACACCGGGGAGCTGTTTTTT. Amino acids: CASTRGGTNTGELFF.

This clonotype was recorded a few times. This sequence joins TRBV29-1 and TRBJ2-2; TRBD1 agrees at 11 bases. The CDR3 is 15 residues long. With V trimmed by 3 bases and J by 4 bases, 4 bases remained unmatched. Germline V gene lookup returns CDR1 SQVTM and CDR2 ANQGSEA. In DNA, the CDR3 is TGCAGCGTTGACACCGGACAGGGGGCCACCGGGGAGCTGTTTTTT. The encoded protein is CSVDTGQGATGELFF.

This clonotype was picked up many times. The genes are TRBV5-1 and TRBJ2-5; 7 bases fit TRBD2. The CDR3 contains 14 residues. The germline V gene has CDR1 SGHRS and CDR2 YFSETQ. V was clipped by 2 bases and J by 1 base; unmatched bases: 2. This CDR3 reads CASSFTSAQETQYF. The CDR3 DNA reads as TGCGCCAGCAGCTTTACTAGCGCCCAAGAGACCCAGTACTTC.

The table lists this clonotype with many counts. The chain recombines TRBV7-2 with TRBJ2-1; tentatively, D is TRBD1 or TRBD2 (5 bases each). Germline lookup yields CDR1 SGHTA and CDR2 FQGNSA. With 4 bases removed from V and 9 bases from J, the gap between germline ends came to 10 bases. CDR3 length: 12 amino acids. The CDR3, as DNA: TGTGCCAGCAGCTCGTATGGGGGTGAGCAGTTCTTC. Translating it yields CASSSYGGEQFF.

This clonotype was recorded many times. The V call is TRBV6-5, the J call TRBJ2-7; tentatively, D is TRBD2 (7 bases). Trimming took off 0 bases at V and 2 bases at J, with 11 bases between the two ends. Germline CDR1 and CDR2: MNHEY and SVGAGI. The CDR3 covers 15 residues. The CDR3 loop reads CASSYSAGAAYEQYF. As DNA, the CDR3 is TGTGCCAGCAGTTACTCGGCGGGGGCTGCCTACGAGCAGTACTTC.

This clonotype was counted ten times or more. The rearrangement uses TRBV29-1 and TRBJ2-5, with 9 bases aligning to TRBD1. CDR1 is SQVTM, CDR2 ANQGSEA, per germline. CDR3 length: 13 residues. The trim removed 5 bases at V and 5 bases at J, leaving 6 bases unmatched. The CDR3 DNA follows: TGCAGCGTTCAACAGGGGGCAGGGGAGACCCAGTACTTC. Translating gives CSVQQGAGETQYF.

This clonotype came up many times. V gene TRBV7-2 combines with J gene TRBJ1-1; D not certain. CDR3 length equals 12 residues. Trimming stripped 6 bases from V and 1 base from J, with 6 bases between. From germline, CDR1 is SGHTA and CDR2 FQGNSA. The CDR3 loop is CASSRANTEAFF. CDR3 sequence (DNA): TGTGCCAGCAGTCGGGCGAACACTGAAGCTTTCTTT.

This clonotype appeared many times. The chain is built from TRBV20-1 and TRBJ1-5; unclear D gene. The length of the CDR3 is 13 residues. In germline, CDR1 is DFQATT, CDR2 SNEGSKA (reference sequence). V lost 1 base and J 7 bases, leaving 11 bases between the germline ends. In nucleotides, the CDR3 is TGCAGTGCTAGAGCGAACCCTTACCAGCCCCAGCATTTT. Encoded protein: CSARANPYQPQHF.

V gene TRBV7-9 combines with J gene TRBJ1-4; 9 bases line up with TRBD1. This CDR3 contains 15 residues. V shed 2 bases and J 5 bases; nucleotides not matched to a gene: 3. The germline V gene encodes CDR1 SEHNR and CDR2 FQNEAQ (reference sequence). The CDR3 coding sequence is TGTGCCAGCAGCTTATTCGGACAGGGGAATGAAAAACTGTTTTTT. As protein: CASSLFGQGNEKLFF.